This T cell receptor beta chain is drawn from a study of tumor-infiltrating lymphocytes in primary liver carcinoma (dated by TCRdb to about 2017). Some background on the complete study: Surgical resection was performed in China between November 2015 and 2016 on a handful of patients with histopathologically diagnosed primary liver carcinoma. TCRbeta repertoire sequencing covered about 35 specimens from 5 patients: about 25 tumor regions, 5 adjacent noncancerous liver tissues and 5 peripheral blood samples. The study combined TCRbeta repertoire sequencing, expression microarrays and whole-exome sequencing across five regions of each liver tumor, with adjacent normal tissue and blood. Samples yielded roughly 3.65 to 7.13 million productive TCRbeta reads; read depth did not differ significantly between tissue types. Of the five patients (three men and two women, aged 30 to 69 years), four had hepatocellular carcinoma and one had combined HCC and intrahepatic cholangiocarcinoma. Technical replicate repertoires showed high reproducibility, with mean shared-clone rates roughly 0.87 and correlation coefficients above 0.95. Tumors of the five patients were stage T1-T3 N0M0 with maximum diameters of roughly 4 to 11 cm. Paper-wide results and their limitations: The study included only five patients, and the authors note findings should be validated in a larger study. Only the TCR beta chain was sequenced, so true repertoire diversity is likely underestimated because unpaired alpha chains were not captured. Because the samples were bulk and unsorted, CD4+ and CD8+ T cell repertoires could not be compared. Compared with blood, tumors had a significantly larger share of the repertoire taken up by the top 250 clones (p = 0.039). Consistent with antigen-driven expansion, pairs of tumor regions showed higher repertoire overlap (mean roughly 36%) than either tumor-adjacent pairs (around 17%) or tumor-blood pairs (about 14%).

A constant-region primer and ProtoScript II reverse transcriptase were used to reverse-transcribe TCRbeta-specific cDNA from about 530 ng total RNA. Construction of the TCRbeta libraries relied on three nested rounds of multiplex PCR, following a slightly modified ARM-PCR procedure. Each of the first two PCR rounds ran for around 10 cycles using multiplex TRBV1-TRBV30 forward primers together with a Cbeta reverse primer. Sample barcodes and Illumina adapters were added in a final 25-cycle PCR with Deep VentR polymerase. Amplicons of 200-500 bp were gel-purified with a QIAquick gel extraction kit before sequencing. An Illumina HiSeq 2500 was used to sequence the TCRbeta amplicons with 250-bp paired-end reads. The original pipeline was this. To recover full CDR3 sequences, reads were quality-trimmed using Trimmomatic v0.33 and paired reads were then merged using FLASH v1.2.11. V, D and J germline segments were assigned to the rearranged TCRbeta sequences by MiGEC v1.2.1b. Clonotype statistics and Shannon-Wiener diversity indices were calculated with VDJtools v1.0.0. Except for diversity analysis, only each sample's 250 most abundant clonotypes were used in subsequent analyses to reduce sampling bias. Starting from the raw public reads, TCRdb applied fastp trimming at Q25, assembled clones with MiXCR and retained in-frame beta chains. Records with the same CDR3 protein are collapsed into one entry carrying the most frequent genes and DNA. TCRdb assigned the V and J calls; the authors' analysis was not used. The sample data list 300,000 to 350,000 distinct CDR3 sequences, and about 61% of these were observed just once. The top ten constitute about 6.5% of the sample.

To note about this clonotype: The antigen it binds to is not known. A junction end diverges from the germline sequence, so it may reflect a read error.

The CDR3 sequence holds 13 residues, the cysteine and phenylalanine included. The read is trimmed to its CDR3 DNA, 39 bases read in frame from base 1. Reading the germline V gene gives CDR1 MGHRA and CDR2 YSYEKL. Blood RNA was extracted from unsorted whole blood with TRIzol reagent; germline DNA came from the DNeasy Blood & Tissue kit. Chronic HBV infection was present in the patients, and the patients were treatment-naive at sampling. Before surgery, four milliliters of peripheral blood were collected into K2EDTA tubes. The V and J segments used are TRBV4-1 and TRBJ1-5; the D gene is not confidently resolved. The sample comprised peripheral blood. This receptor was taken from a man aged 40-50 years with primary liver carcinoma and hepatitis B virus infection. The bases read TGCTCCAGCAGCCAAGACTGGAATCAGCCCCAGCATTTT. This gives the protein CSSSQDWNQPQHF.